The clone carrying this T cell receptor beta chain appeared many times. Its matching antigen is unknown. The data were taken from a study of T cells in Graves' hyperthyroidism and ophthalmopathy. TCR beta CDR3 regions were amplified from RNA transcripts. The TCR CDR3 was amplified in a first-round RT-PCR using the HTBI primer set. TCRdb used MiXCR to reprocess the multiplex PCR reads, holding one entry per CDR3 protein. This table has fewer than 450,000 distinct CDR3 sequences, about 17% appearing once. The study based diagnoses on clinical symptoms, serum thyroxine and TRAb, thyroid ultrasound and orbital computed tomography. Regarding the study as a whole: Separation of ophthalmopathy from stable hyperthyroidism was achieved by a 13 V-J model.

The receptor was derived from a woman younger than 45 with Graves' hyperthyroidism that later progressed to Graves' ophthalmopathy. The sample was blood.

The CDR3 DNA follows: TGTGCCAGCAAGGAGGGGACGGCCGGGGAGCTGTTTTTT. It encodes CASKEGTAGELFF. J is TRBJ2-2 and V is TRBV2, with D possibly being TRBD2 (6 bases). The CDR3 is 13 amino acids. V lost 7 bases, J lost 6 bases, and 12 bases lay in between. The germline CDR1 and CDR2 sequences are SNHLY and FYNNEI.